This T cell receptor beta chain was recovered during a study of early T cells in non-severe SARS-CoV-2 infection (dated by TCRdb to 2020 to 2023). For the wider study: Because TCR sequencing relied on bulk RNA taken from unsorted whole blood, pairing of alpha and beta chains was not possible. Overall study results and their limits: VDJdb matching was skewed toward anti-spike CD8 responses and likely underestimated virus-specific expansions by missing private and CD4 specificities.

This clonotype came up many times. Its target antigen remains unknown. Base qualities are not at hand, and no much larger clone is one base apart. The library was produced with 5' RACE. Reads for this sample came from a NextSeq 500. Unique molecular identifiers were attached to individual cDNA molecules in the TCR library protocol so that sequencing error and PCR bias could be corrected. Both TCR alpha and beta chains were sequenced, and tight co-correlation was observed between alpha and beta sequence abundances in each sample. The paper's processing steps were these. V gene, J gene and CDR3 annotation of TCR sequences was performed with Decombinator V4. Expanded TCRs were defined as changing significantly between any two time points under a Poisson model with p below 0.0001. Abundances of TCRs were expressed as counts per million after normalisation to the total number of TCRs sequenced in each sample. TRAV1-2 paired with TRAJ12, TRAJ20 or TRAJ33 defined MAIT TCRs, while TRAV10 paired with TRAJ18 defined iNKT TCRs. VDJdb, accessed 1 November 2021, was searched for CMV, EBV and SARS-CoV-2 annotated TCRs, with TCRs annotated for multiple antigens excluded. TCRdb reprocessed the public reads (quality trimming at Q25 with fastp, clone calling with MiXCR) and kept in-frame beta chains. Each entry merges the rows of one CDR3 protein and shows their most common DNA and genes. Clone size and V and J calls follow TCRdb, not the original study. This sample has tens of thousands of distinct CDR3 sequences in its table, and around 13% of those were observed once. The top ten hold roughly 8.8% of the sample.

This was a case-control study nested in a cohort of healthcare workers in London, UK, who had nasopharyngeal swab PCR tests and blood samples taken every week. Between 23 and 31 March 2020, the week of the UK lockdown, healthcare workers were enrolled and then followed up weekly for as long as 16 weeks. There are 14 amino acids in the CDR3, from cysteine to phenylalanine inclusive. Only the CDR3 portion is preserved as DNA: 42 bases, with reading frame beginning at the first base. V is cut by 6 bases and J by 1 base, and the space between the germline ends is 11 bases. Based on the germline V gene, the CDR1 and CDR2 sequences are MRHNA and SNTAGT.

The receptor comes from an adult who was a healthcare worker with PCR-confirmed SARS-CoV-2 infection or an uninfected control (not recorded which). Sequences were derived from whole blood, sampled at baseline. This chain joins TRBV6-4 to TRBJ2-3; TRBD1 might be the D gene, on 6 matching bases. Here the CDR3 is given as CASSQGSGTDTQYF. The DNA sequence reads TGTGCCAGCAGCCAGGGGAGTGGCACAGATACGCAGTATTTT.